This TCR beta chain was sequenced in a study of CD8 T cells in Susac syndrome. It was with random hexamers that roughly 0.5 to 1 ug RNA was reverse transcribed. TCRdb re-analysed the immunoSEQ multiplex PCR reads in MiXCR, keeping a single row per CDR3 protein. The table has about 300,000 distinct CDR3 sequences, over 75% seen once. The ends were cut back, 0 bases at V and 9 bases at J, with 5 bases in the middle. CDR1 is SGHDN and CDR2 is FVKESK in the germline V gene. The CDR3 is 11 residues long. The clonotype was recovered from a human donor with multiple sclerosis. The sequenced material came from CD8+ T cells from PBMCs. The rearrangement joins TRBV14 to TRBJ2-5, with a tentative D call TRBD1 (5 bases). The CDR3 region is CASSQEGAQYF. The CDR3 DNA reads TGTGCCAGCAGCCAAGAAGGGGCCCAGTACTTC.